This T cell receptor beta chain was captured by sequencing in a study of Ad26.COV2.S vaccination and SARS-CoV-2 variants. The CDR3 extends over 15 amino acids. Germline V gene lookup returns CDR1 SGDLS and CDR2 YYNGEE. Trimming cost V 4 bases and J 1 base; bases outside gene matches: 7. A note on this clone: Antigen unknown.

Study-wide points: Breadth of non-spike TCRs did not differ between vaccinees and placebo recipients.

The assay was immunoSEQ multiplex PCR, and TCRdb's table has in-frame clones only and misses some. In the table there are 400,000 to 450,000 clones, 80% to 95% of which are singletons. Treatment in this sample: some 20 received Ad26.COV2.S at low or high dose, single or two shots; about 5 received placebo; per-sample allocation not given. Specimens were obtained on day 63 following the first vaccine or placebo injection. The clonotype was recovered from a person between 18 and 60 years old who received the Ad26.COV2.S COVID-19 vaccine or a placebo. The material sequenced was peripheral blood, taken in a trial of Ad26.COV2.S vaccine versus placebo. The chain carries TRBV9 and TRBJ1-1, with 7 bases that match TRBD1. Here the CDR3 reads CASSPKGASNTEAFF. The CDR3 nucleotides are TGTGCCAGCAGCCCCAAGGGGGCTTCGAACACTGAAGCTTTCTTT.